This T cell receptor beta chain was found in a study of OX40 agonist ivuxolimab in advanced cancers. Study background: Patients were dosed with the agonistic anti-OX40 (CD134) antibody ivuxolimab. Patients with hepatocellular carcinoma, melanoma, renal cell or head and neck cancer made up the dose-escalation patients. Findings and caveats of the study: CD8+ T cells (on average) carried more expanded clones than CD4+ T cells. At 0.1 to 3.0 mg/kg and by week 6, clonal expansion occurred in CD4+ and CD8+ blood T cells.

The table came from immunoSEQ multiplex PCR; TCRdb's copy has only in-frame clones and leaves some out. The sample gives just under 85,000 clones, approximately 87% of which show up once; over 0.7% is in the top ten. As for this clone: Its antigen is not known.

The CDR3 loop spans 15 amino acids. The chain is built from TRBV21-1 and TRBJ2-7; the D call in the table, TRBD1, was not verified against the DNA. TRBV21-1 is a documented pseudogene. The sequence was collected from an adult with an advanced solid tumor such as melanoma, head and neck, liver or kidney cancer. Material: CD4+ or CD8+ T cells sorted from blood, obtained in a trial of the OX40 agonist ivuxolimab. The CDR3 DNA follows: TGTGCCAGCAGCAAAGCGCTGGGACAGGGAGAGGAGCAGTACTTC. It translates to CASSKALGQGEEQYF.